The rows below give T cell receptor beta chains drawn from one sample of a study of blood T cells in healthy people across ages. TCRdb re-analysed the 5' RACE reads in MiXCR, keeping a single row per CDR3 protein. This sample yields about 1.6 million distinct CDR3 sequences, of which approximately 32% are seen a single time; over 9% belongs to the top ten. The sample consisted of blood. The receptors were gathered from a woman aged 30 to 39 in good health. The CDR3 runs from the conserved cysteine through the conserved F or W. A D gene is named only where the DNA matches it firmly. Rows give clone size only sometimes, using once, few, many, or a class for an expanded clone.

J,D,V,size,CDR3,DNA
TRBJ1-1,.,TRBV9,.,CASSVDGRSGSMASGHTEAFF,TGTGCCAGCAGCGTAGACGGCCGTTCGGGTAGTATGGCCTCGGGCCACACTGAAGCTTTCTTT
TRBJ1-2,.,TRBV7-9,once,CASSLVNFYGYTF,TGTGCCAGCAGCTTAGTCAATTTCTATGGCTACACCTTC
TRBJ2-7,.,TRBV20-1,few,CSALRGDEQYF,TGCAGTGCCCTTCGAGGGGACGAGCAGTACTTC
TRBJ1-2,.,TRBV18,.,CASSPLKRGETGHGYTF,TGTGCCAGCTCACCACTTAAACGAGGGGAAACGGGCCATGGCTACACCTTC
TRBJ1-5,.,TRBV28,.,CASSSPGAGDQPQHF,TGTGCCAGCAGTTCACCGGGGGCCGGGGATCAGCCCCAGCATTTT
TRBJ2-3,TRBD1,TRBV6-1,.,CASSDRGRDTQYF,TGTGCCAGCAGTGACAGGGGGCGCGATACGCAGTATTTT
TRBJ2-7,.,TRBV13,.,CASSSAGYRSEQYF,TGTGCCAGCAGCTCCGCCGGCTACCGTAGCGAGCAGTACTTC
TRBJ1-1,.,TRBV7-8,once,CASTQPGGGPGAFF,TGTGCCAGCACCCAACCGGGTGGGGGGCCGGGAGCTTTCTTT
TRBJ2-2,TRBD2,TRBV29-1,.,CSVQGGGNTGELFF,TGCAGCGTCCAGGGCGGGGGGAACACCGGGGAGCTGTTTTTT
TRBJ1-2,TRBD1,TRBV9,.,CASSLPTGGGYTF,TGTGCCAGCAGCCTCCCTACAGGGGGTGGCTACACCTTC
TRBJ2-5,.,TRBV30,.,CAWSVGAGSAETQYF,TGTGCCTGGAGTGTAGGGGCAGGGAGTGCGGAGACCCAGTACTTC
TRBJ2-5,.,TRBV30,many,CAWSAKETQYF,TGTGCCTGGAGTGCCAAAGAGACCCAGTACTTC
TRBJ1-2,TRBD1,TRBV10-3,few,CAISETTGDGGYTF,TGTGCCATCAGTGAGACGACAGGGGACGGGGGCTACACCTTC
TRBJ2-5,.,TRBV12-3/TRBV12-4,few,CASSLNTPSREQYF,TGTGCCAGCAGTTTAAATACCCCTTCTCGGGAGCAGTACTTC
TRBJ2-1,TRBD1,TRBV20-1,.,CSASGTGGNNKQFF,TGCAGTGCGTCCGGGACAGGGGGTAACAATAAGCAGTTCTTC
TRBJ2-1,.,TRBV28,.,CASSPISRAVEQFF,TGTGCCAGCAGTCCTATTTCTCGGGCGGTAGAGCAGTTCTTC
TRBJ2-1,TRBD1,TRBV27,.,CASSPGTGVSNEQFF,TGTGCCAGCAGTCCCGGGACAGGGGTTTCCAATGAGCAGTTCTTC
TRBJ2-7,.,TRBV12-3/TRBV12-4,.,CASSLRQDSYEQYF,TGTGCCAGCAGTCTTCGACAGGACTCCTACGAGCAGTACTTC
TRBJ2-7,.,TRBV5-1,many,CASSFEGHHYEQYF,TGCGCCAGCAGTTTCGAAGGACACCACTACGAGCAGTACTTC
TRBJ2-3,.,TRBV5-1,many,CASSLEGPSTDTQYF,TGCGCCAGCAGCTTGGAGGGCCCTAGCACAGATACGCAGTATTTT
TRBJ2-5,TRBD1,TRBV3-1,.,CASSLTGEPKETQYF,TGTGCCAGCAGCCTGACAGGGGAGCCCAAAGAGACCCAGTACTTC
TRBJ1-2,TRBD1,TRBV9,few,CASRDPTGLYGYTF,TGTGCCAGCAGAGATCCGACAGGGCTCTATGGCTACACCTTC
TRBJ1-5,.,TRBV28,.,CASSLFAGGNQPQHF,TGTGCCAGCAGTTTATTTGCAGGGGGCAATCAGCCCCAGCATTTT
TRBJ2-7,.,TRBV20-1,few,CSARPGRGLWEQYF,TGCAGTGCTAGACCGGGACGGGGATTATGGGAGCAGTACTTC
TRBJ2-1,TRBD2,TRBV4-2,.,CASSRPGLAGGASYNEQFF,TGTGCCAGCAGCCGACCGGGACTAGCGGGAGGGGCTTCCTACAATGAGCAGTTCTTC